This TCR beta chain emerged from a study of T-cell reconstitution after alpha-beta-depleted transplantation in children. General study results and limits: As was reported, about two months after transplant, alpha-beta T cells came from several hundred expanded graft clones. It was newly produced T cells that mostly accounted for T-cell counts and diversity one year after transplant.

This clonotype has at least ten counts. Its specificity is unknown. The CDR3 consists of 14 residues. Germline values: CDR1 SGHTA, CDR2 FQGNSA. V was clipped by 1 base and J by 4 bases, with 8 bases between them. TCRbeta library construction was performed incorporating unique molecular identifiers. MiXCR, run by TCRdb on the PCR reads, gives a single entry per CDR3 protein. The data hold 210,000 or so distinct CDR3 sequences, with 9.5% to 13% observed a single time. The sequence derives from a child younger than two with acute myeloid leukemia, due to receive a stem cell transplant. The chain is built from TRBV7-2 and TRBJ1-5; possible D gene TRBD1, 6 bases. Sequencing was performed on PBMCs, taken before TCRalphabeta/CD19-depleted stem cell transplant. CDR3 nucleotides: TGTGCCAGCAGCTTAGTGGGGACAAATCAGCCCCAGCATTTT. Translated, it gives CASSLVGTNQPQHF.